A single sample gave rise to the 24 T cell receptor beta chains below, sequenced in a study of T cells after yellow fever vaccination. One entry per CDR3 protein results from TCRdb running MiXCR on the 5' RACE reads. The sample contains 300,000 or so distinct CDR3 sequences, 8.1% of which appear only once. Here the sequenced sample was PBMCs, taken approximately 40 days after the first yellow fever vaccination. All receptors derive from a man in his late teens or twenties who received the YFV17D yellow fever vaccine.

The chain is built from TRBV7-2 and TRBJ2-7; 9 nucleotides line up with TRBD2. V lost 1 base to trimming and J lost 1 base; unmatched junction nucleotides: 5. The CDR3 sequence is 16 residues long. Looked up from germline, CDR1 is SGHTA and CDR2 is FQGNSA. The chain's CDR3 is CASSLVGLAGSYEQYF. In DNA, the CDR3 is TGTGCCAGCAGCTTAGTAGGTCTAGCGGGATCCTACGAGCAGTACTTC.

This rearrangement joins TRBV12-3 or TRBV12-4 to TRBJ1-5; D perhaps matches TRBD1 (6 bases). The CDR3 contains 14 residues. V was trimmed by 6 bases and J by 7 bases, leaving 16 bases between them. The CDR3 coding sequence is TGTGCCAGCAGGGTACAGGGTTCCAACCAGCCCCAGCATTTT. Amino acids: CASRVQGSNQPQHF.

This chain links TRBV7-6 with TRBJ1-4; D ambiguous. V was trimmed by 2 bases and J by 8 bases, leaving 9 bases between them. This CDR3 has 13 residues. Looked up from germline, CDR1 is SGHVS and CDR2 is FNYEAQ. The CDR3 sequence is CASSLLQWEKLFF. The CDR3 region has the DNA TGTGCCAGCAGCTTATTGCAGTGGGAAAAACTGTTTTTT.

This clonotype has at least ten counts. This rearrangement joins TRBV2 to TRBJ2-5, with D perhaps TRBD2 (6 bases). This CDR3 is 15 amino acids long. Trimming removed 0 bases from V and 2 bases from J, with 10 bases in between. Per germline, CDR1 SNHLY and CDR2 FYNNEI. CDR3 in amino acids: CASSEALGGQETQYF. The CDR3 region has the DNA TGTGCCAGCAGTGAAGCGCTGGGGGGTCAAGAGACCCAGTACTTC.

This clonotype came up many times. The rearrangement links TRBV3-1 to TRBJ2-3; perhaps TRBD1 as D (5 bases). V lost 6 bases and J 6 bases, leaving 7 bases between the germline ends. Germline CDR1 reads LGHDT; CDR2 reads YNNKEL (reference sequence). This CDR3 region has 11 residues. CDR3 DNA sequence: TGTGCCAGCAGTCAGGGCGATACGCAGTATTTT. Protein product: CASSQGDTQYF.

This clonotype was counted between two and nine times. This chain uses TRBV20-1 with TRBJ2-7; tentative D call: TRBD1 (6 bases). This CDR3 comprises 12 residues. V was shortened by 3 bases and J by 3 bases, with 9 bases between the two germline ends. The V gene's germline CDR1 is DFQATT and CDR2 SNEGSKA (reference sequence). The CDR3, as DNA: TGCAGTGCTAGGAGCAGGGGCTACGAGCAGTACTTC. Amino acids: CSARSRGYEQYF.

Only one count was recorded for this clonotype. The chain carries TRBV30 and TRBJ1-5; D call uncertain. Germline CDR1 reads GTSNPN; CDR2 reads SVGIG (reference sequence). V lost 7 bases and J lost 3, with 10 bases in between. The CDR3 extends over 12 amino acids. The CDR3 loop reads CAFTATNQPQHF. CDR3 nucleotides: TGTGCCTTCACTGCGACCAATCAGCCCCAGCATTTT.

CDR3 sequence reads: CASSGGSWSTEAFF. The CDR3 region has the DNA TGCGCCAGCAGTGGGGGGAGTTGGAGCACTGAAGCTTTCTTT. The genes are TRBV10-2 and TRBJ1-1; D is perhaps TRBD1 (5 bases). The germline V gene has CDR1 WSHSY and CDR2 SAAADI. This CDR3 spans 14 amino acids. Deletions cut 4 bases from V and 4 bases from J, with 13 bases between.

In its sample, this clonotype was seen many times. This chain joins TRBV5-1 and TRBJ1-5, with D hard to call. Germline CDR1 is SGHRS and CDR2 is YFSETQ. There are 15 residues in the CDR3. The V gene lost 7 bases and the J gene lost 0 bases, with 14 bases spanning the gap. The CDR3 DNA reads as TGCGCCAGCCACTCGGCGAAGGATAGCAATCAGCCCCAGCATTTT. Its protein is CASHSAKDSNQPQHF.

The V gene is TRBV7-9, the J gene TRBJ2-3, with a possible D match to TRBD1 (6 bases). V lost 5 bases to trimming and J lost 4 bases, with 19 bases between them. This CDR3 is 16 amino acids long. CDR1 and CDR2 (germline): SEHNR, FQNEAQ (reference sequence). The CDR3: CASSTAVAGVPDTQYF. In nucleotides, the CDR3 is TGTGCCAGCAGCACTGCCGTGGCAGGGGTCCCAGATACGCAGTATTTT.

The V gene is TRBV4-3, the J gene TRBJ2-1; 10 bases line up with TRBD2. V lost 1 base, J lost 7 bases, and 1 base stayed unmatched. This CDR3 has 14 amino acids. The germline CDR1 and CDR2 sequences are LGHNA and YSLEER. The CDR3, as DNA: TGCGCCAGCAGCCAAGGACTAGCGGGTAATGAGCAGTTCTTC. Translated: CASSQGLAGNEQFF.

This clonotype has ten or more counts. The V call is TRBV6-2 or TRBV6-3, the J call TRBJ1-1; maybe TRBD1 (5 bases). The germline CDR1 and CDR2 sequences are MNHEY and SVGEGT. There are 16 residues in the CDR3. Trimming removed 2 bases from V and 0 bases from J, with 13 bases in between. CDR3 in DNA: TGTGCCAGCAGTTACCGGAGGGGACGGATGAACACTGAAGCTTTCTTT. As protein: CASSYRRGRMNTEAFF.

This clonotype was observed many times. The chain has TRBV7-6 and TRBJ2-5, with D perhaps assigned TRBD1 or TRBD2 (5 bases each). Germline loops: CDR1 SGHVS, CDR2 FNYEAQ. This CDR3 is built from 16 residues. The V end lost 4 bases, the J end lost 5 bases, and 20 bases lay between the germline ends. The CDR3 DNA sequence: TGTGCCAGCAGCTCGCCCCCCGACGGGACCGGGGAGACCCAGTACTTC. It translates to CASSSPPDGTGETQYF.

This clonotype has more than one count but fewer than ten. V is TRBV21-1 and J is TRBJ2-7; the table's TRBD2 call for D was not verified on the DNA. TRBV21-1 is an annotated pseudogene. CDR3 length: 15 amino acids. The CDR3 coding sequence is TGTGCCAGCAGCAAAGTGAGGGCCCCATTGGCCGAGCAGTACTTC. It translates to CASSKVRAPLAEQYF.

This chain connects TRBV20-1 to TRBJ2-1, with TRBD2 matching 8 bases. The CDR3 contains 16 residues. The V and J ends lost 0 bases and 5 bases, in that order; junction bases with no gene match: 9. CDR1 DFQATT and CDR2 SNEGSKA come from the germline V gene (reference sequence). Here the CDR3 DNA reads TGCAGTGCTAGAGATCTAGTGACTAGCGTACACAATGAGCAGTTCTTC. It specifies CSARDLVTSVHNEQFF.

This clonotype appeared many times. This chain uses TRBV7-2 with TRBJ1-5; no clear D gene. The germline V and J ends were trimmed by 1 base and 8 bases, with 9 bases remaining between them. Germline V gene sequence: CDR1 SGHTA, CDR2 FQGNSA. The CDR3 covers 13 residues. Here the CDR3 reads CASSLGGNEPQHF. In nucleotides, the CDR3 is TGTGCCAGCAGCTTAGGGGGAAATGAGCCCCAGCATTTT.

This clonotype has a handful of counts. V is TRBV20-1 and J is TRBJ1-6; D is unclear. This CDR3 is built from 13 residues. Germline CDR1 and CDR2: DFQATT and SNEGSKA (reference sequence). V was clipped by 0 bases and J by 10 bases, with 10 bases between them. This CDR3 is CSARDQESSPLHF. The CDR3 DNA follows: TGCAGTGCTAGAGATCAGGAGAGCTCACCCCTCCACTTT.

Here the CDR3 reads CASSLNHRGHEQYV. For the CDR3, the DNA is TGTGCCAGCAGCCTTAACCACAGGGGCCACGAGCAGTACGTC. The chain combines TRBV5-6 with TRBJ2-7, with 7 nucleotides matching TRBD1. The trim removed 4 bases at V and 5 bases at J, leaving 9 bases unmatched. Germline V gene data show CDR1 as SGHDT and CDR2 as YYEEEE. This CDR3 contains 14 residues.

DNA for the CDR3: TGTGCCACCAGTGAGTGCCGGGACGCCTGGAGAGATTATGGCTACACCTTC. Translating it yields CATSECRDAWRDYGYTF. This chain connects TRBV24-1 to TRBJ1-2; possibly TRBD1 for D (5 bases). V gave up 4 bases and J gave up 5 bases, with 22 bases separating them. Germline V gene lookup returns CDR1 KGHDR and CDR2 SFDVKD. This CDR3 is 17 amino acids long.

In this sample, this clonotype turned up a few times. The chain joins TRBV20-1 to TRBJ2-1; unclear D gene. Trimming pared 6 bases from V and 4 bases from J, leaving 10 bases between. Germline V CDR1 and CDR2: DFQATT, SNEGSKA (reference sequence). The CDR3 has 12 amino acids. CDR3 bases: TGCAGTGCCTCGCCTCCGTACAATGAGCAGTTCTTC. Encoded protein: CSASPPYNEQFF.

This clonotype was found a few times. The chain joins TRBV11-1 to TRBJ2-1; TRBD1 agrees at 10 bases. J lost 8 bases, V lost 5 bases, and 9 bases had no gene match. CDR3 size: 15 residues. CDR1 SGHAT and CDR2 FQDESV come from the germline V gene (reference sequence). The CDR3 sequence: CASSHSGQGVYEQFF. Here the CDR3 DNA reads TGTGCCAGCAGCCACAGTGGACAGGGGGTCTATGAGCAGTTCTTC. Supplemented by reference TRBV11-1 and TRBJ2-1, the full variable domain reads EAEVAQSPRYKITEKSQAVAFWCDPISGHATLYWYRQILGQGPELLVQFQDESVVDDSQLPKDRFSAERLKGVDSTLKIQPAELGDSAMYLCASSHSGQGVYEQFFGPGTRLTVL.

The sample holds a few counts of this clonotype. CDR3 sequence: CASSQEVRGTEAFF. DNA of the CDR3: TGCGCCAGCAGCCAAGAGGTAAGGGGCACTGAAGCTTTCTTT. V usage is TRBV4-1 and J usage is TRBJ1-1; D may be TRBD1 (5 bases). The germline CDR1 and CDR2 sequences are MGHRA and YSYEKL. The CDR3 is 14 amino acids. Trimming removed 0 bases at V and 4 bases at J, with 9 bases between.

This clonotype was seen more than once but under ten times. The V and J genes are TRBV5-1 and TRBJ2-5; D may be TRBD2 (7 bases). Germline V lookup: CDR1 SGHRS, CDR2 YFSETQ. The CDR3 extends over 15 amino acids. The ends were cut back, 3 bases at V and 4 bases at J, with 16 bases in the middle. The DNA of the CDR3 is TGCGCCAGCAGCTCTGCTGGCGGGGGCGGAGAGACCCAGTACTTC. It yields the protein CASSSAGGGGETQYF.

This sequence joins TRBV5-4 and TRBJ2-3, with TRBD1 matching over 11 bases. The V and J ends lost 0 bases and 5 bases, in that order; junction bases with no gene match: 2. This CDR3 has 15 residues. The germline V gene has CDR1 SGHNT and CDR2 YYREEE (reference sequence). CDR3 in amino acids: CASSLEGQGEDTQYF. In DNA, the CDR3 is TGTGCCAGCAGCTTGGAGGGACAGGGGGAAGATACGCAGTATTTT. The full variable domain, in which reference TRBV5-4 and TRBJ2-3 provide the parts outside the CDR3, is ETGVTQSPTHLIKTRGQQVTLRCSSQSGHNTVSWYQQALGQGPQFIFQYYREEENGRGNFPPRFSGLQFPNYSSELNVNALELDDSALYLCASSLEGQGEDTQYFGPGTRLTVL.